A single sample gave rise to the 20 T cell receptor beta chains below, sequenced in a study of cytomegalovirus exposure and HLA in healthy donors. A multiplex PCR was run with 60 Vbeta primers and 13 Jbeta primers. Assay: immunoSEQ multiplex PCR; the TCRdb copy retains only in-frame clones and omits some. In the table there are about 120,000 clones, roughly 78% of which are singletons. The sequencing sample was made of PBMCs. All receptors derive from a young man in good health and CMV-seropositive.

The chain is built from TRBV30 and TRBJ2-5; D is uncertain. The CDR3 is 11 residues long. V lost 4 bases and J lost 4, with 7 bases in between. CDR1 is GTSNPN, CDR2 SVGIG, per germline (reference sequence). The CDR3 here is CAWNSRETQYF. CDR3 DNA sequence: TGTGCCTGGAATAGTAGAGAGACCCAGTACTTC.

The chain joins TRBV4-2 to TRBJ1-2; the D is unclear. The V gene lost 0 bases and the J gene lost 8 bases, with 13 bases spanning the gap. This CDR3 spans 14 amino acids. Germline assignment: CDR1 LGHNA and CDR2 YNFKEQ. The CDR3 is CASSQDLATTGYTF. As DNA, the CDR3 is TGTGCCAGCAGCCAAGATCTCGCGACAACCGGCTACACCTTC.

The table lists this clone with a few counts. The chain couples TRBV11-3 to TRBJ2-3; D remains ambiguous. Germline CDR1 reads SGHNT; CDR2 reads YENEEA. This CDR3 is 12 amino acids long. V shed 3 bases and J shed 2 bases, with 3 bases lying between them. DNA for the CDR3: TGTGCCAGCAGCTTCCACACAGATACGCAGTATTTT. Translating it yields CASSFHTDTQYF.

V and J are TRBV4-3 and TRBJ2-2, with D perhaps matching TRBD2 (6 bases). V gave up 4 bases and J gave up 8 bases, with 20 bases separating them. The CDR3 has 16 residues. CDR1 is LGHNA, CDR2 YSLEER, per germline. In DNA, the CDR3 is TGCGCCAGCAGCCTTGGCCGGGACTCCTACCTGGGGGAGCTGTTTTTT. Its translation: CASSLGRDSYLGELFF.

This rearrangement joins TRBV2 to TRBJ2-7; D might be TRBD1 (5 bases). Germline V lookup: CDR1 SNHLY, CDR2 FYNNEI. This CDR3 is built from 15 residues. Trimming shortened V by 3 bases and J by 5 bases, and 17 bases separated the two germline ends. The CDR3 region has the DNA TGTGCCAGCAGTGACCCCCAGGGTGGGAAGAACGAGCAGTACTTC. Protein product: CASSDPQGGKNEQYF.

V and J are TRBV11-2 and TRBJ2-2; 12 bases agree with TRBD2. Germline V lookup: CDR1 SGHAT, CDR2 FQNNGV. The V and J ends lost 4 bases and 4 bases, in that order; junction bases with no gene match: 7. This CDR3 comprises 17 residues. The CDR3: CASSYPASGRVTGELFF. In nucleotides, the CDR3 is TGTGCCAGCAGCTATCCGGCTAGCGGGAGGGTCACCGGGGAGCTGTTTTTT. Using reference TRBV11-2 and TRBJ2-2 for the parts outside the CDR3, the full variable domain is EAGVAQSPRYKIIEKRQSVAFWCNPISGHATLYWYQQILGQGPKLLIQFQNNGVVDDSQLPKDRFSAERLKGVDSTLKIQPAKLEDSAVYLCASSYPASGRVTGELFFGEGSRLTVL.

The V and J genes are TRBV28 and TRBJ2-6; D is uncertain. V was clipped by 8 bases and J by 1 base, with 9 bases between them. Per germline, CDR1 MDHEN and CDR2 SYDVKM. The CDR3 spans 14 residues. The CDR3 sequence: CASLEFSGANVLTF. The CDR3 DNA sequence: TGTGCCAGCCTCGAGTTTTCTGGGGCCAACGTCCTGACTTTC.

This chain joins TRBV27 and TRBJ2-5, with unresolved D. Germline V gene sequence: CDR1 MNHEY, CDR2 SMNVEV (reference sequence). V was cut by 5 bases and J by 2 bases, with 18 bases left in between. The CDR3 spans 16 residues. The CDR3: CASSPHQTVPQETQYF. The CDR3 bases are TGTGCCAGCAGTCCGCACCAAACAGTACCACAAGAGACCCAGTACTTC.

The J gene is TRBJ2-2, the V gene TRBV30, with D possibly matching TRBD2 (6 bases). This CDR3 region has 15 residues. The germline V gene encodes CDR1 GTSNPN and CDR2 SVGIG (reference sequence). Trimming took off 2 bases at V and 1 base at J, with 11 bases between the two ends. The CDR3 sequence is CAWSFYGGNTGELFF. In nucleotides, the CDR3 is TGTGCCTGGAGTTTTTACGGGGGGAACACCGGGGAGCTGTTTTTT.

The table lists this clone with a count of one. The chain couples TRBV30 to TRBJ1-2, with D maybe TRBD1 (5 bases). CDR3 length: 12 residues. Germline lookup yields CDR1 GTSNPN and CDR2 SVGIG (reference sequence). The V and J ends lost 6 bases and 4 bases respectively, with 12 bases between them. CDR3 residues: CACHGGTYGYTF. The CDR3 nucleotides read TGTGCCTGTCACGGGGGGACCTATGGCTACACCTTC.

The chain carries TRBV19 and TRBJ1-1, with 7 bases fitting TRBD1. V lost 5 bases to trimming and J lost 5 bases; unmatched junction nucleotides: 8. The CDR3 covers 14 residues. Germline V gene sequence: CDR1 LNHDA, CDR2 SQIVND (reference sequence). The CDR3 coding sequence is TGTGCCAGTAGTGAGACAGGGAAGGGTACTGAAGCTTTCTTT. The encoded protein is CASSETGKGTEAFF. The variable domain in full, with the rest retrieved from reference TRBV19 and TRBJ1-1, is DGGITQSPKYLFRKEGQNVTLSCEQNLNHDAMYWYRQDPGQGLRLIYYSQIVNDFQKGDIAEGYSVSREKKESFPLTVTSAQKNPTAFYLCASSETGKGTEAFFGQGTRLTVV.

J is TRBJ2-1 and V is TRBV19; 9 bases line up with TRBD2. Trimming took 1 base from V and 7 from J; bases not matched to a gene: 5. The CDR3 runs 15 residues. Per germline, CDR1 LNHDA and CDR2 SQIVND (reference sequence). For the CDR3, the DNA is TGTGCCAGTAGTATAGTAGCGGGAGAAGAGAATGAGCAGTTCTTC. This translates into CASSIVAGEENEQFF.

V and J are TRBV7-9 and TRBJ2-1; TRBD1 matches 9 bases. The CDR3 is 16 residues long. The germline CDR1 and CDR2 sequences are SEHNR and FQNEAQ (reference sequence). The ends lost 5 bases at V and 6 bases at J; junction bases unmatched: 11. CDR3 sequence reads: CASSGTGTFHPNEQFF. Written as DNA, the CDR3 is TGTGCCAGCAGCGGGACAGGGACTTTCCACCCCAATGAGCAGTTCTTC.

The chain carries TRBV5-4 and TRBJ2-5; TRBD1 might be the D (6 bases). The CDR3 spans 16 residues. V lost 0 bases and J 3 bases, leaving 15 bases between the germline ends. The V gene's germline CDR1 is SGHNT and CDR2 YYREEE (reference sequence). The chain's CDR3 is CASSLARGYDKETQYF. DNA for the CDR3: TGTGCCAGCAGCTTGGCCAGGGGCTATGATAAAGAGACCCAGTACTTC.

The rearrangement links TRBV29-1 to TRBJ2-3, with D perhaps TRBD2 (5 bases). The CDR3 is 14 amino acids. Germline-derived CDR1 and CDR2 are SQVTM and ANQGSEA. V lost 4 bases to trimming and J lost 6 bases, with 17 bases between them. CDR3 DNA: TGCAGCGTTGTAAGAGGGAGCGGTTTGGATACGCAGTATTTT. Its protein is CSVVRGSGLDTQYF.

The J gene is TRBJ2-5, the V gene TRBV5-1; the match to TRBD2 covers 7 bases. The closer fit of TRBJ2-7 to the DNA end suggests the J call may be wrong. Germline CDR1 and CDR2: SGHRS and YFSETQ. The CDR3 totals 15 residues. In DNA, the CDR3 is TGCGCCAGCAGCTTGCCTAGCGGAGCCTCCTACGAGCAGTACTTC. It specifies CASSLPSGASYEQYF.

The chain joins TRBV6-5 to TRBJ2-7; 11 positions match TRBD1. The CDR3 has 15 residues. Per germline, CDR1 MNHEY and CDR2 SVGAGI. V dropped 6 bases and J dropped 4; count of bases not matched to a gene: 8. CDR3 sequence reads: CASSPTGTGGYEQYF. In DNA, the CDR3 is TGTGCCAGCAGCCCCACCGGGACAGGGGGATACGAGCAGTACTTC.

This rearrangement joins TRBV10-1 to TRBJ2-1; D remains unclear. V was pared by 0 bases and J by 8 bases, with 8 bases between. Germline V CDR1 and CDR2: WNHNN, SYGVQD (reference sequence). CDR3 length: 13 residues. The CDR3 loop is CASSESGVDEQFF. The CDR3, as DNA: TGCGCCAGCAGTGAGTCCGGTGTCGATGAGCAGTTCTTC.

The chain couples TRBV4-3 to TRBJ1-3; D ambiguous. The V end was cut by 0 bases, the J end by 7 bases, with 10 bases between. Germline V CDR1 and CDR2: LGHNA, YSLEER. The CDR3 is 14 residues long. The CDR3 region has the DNA TGCGCCAGCAGCCAAGATACGAGTCGCAACACCATATATTTT. Translation gives CASSQDTSRNTIYF.

The CDR3 DNA is TGTGCCAGCACGGCGGGAACCTACGAGCAGTACTTC. Translating it yields CASTAGTYEQYF. The genes are TRBV28 and TRBJ2-7, with D possibly matching TRBD2 (6 bases). The CDR3 spans 12 residues. CDR1 MDHEN and CDR2 SYDVKM come from the germline V gene. V lost 7 bases, J lost 2 bases, and 9 bases lay in between.